The 5 T cell receptor beta chains reported below all come from one sample, sequenced in a study of OX40 agonist ivuxolimab in advanced cancers. Clones were read by immunoSEQ multiplex PCR, and TCRdb kept only the in-frame ones, dropping some. The sample carries over 55,000 clones, around 83% recorded once. Sequences were derived from CD4+ or CD8+ T cells sorted from blood, sampled in a trial of the OX40 agonist ivuxolimab. The receptors shown here come from an adult with an advanced solid tumor such as melanoma, head and neck, liver or kidney cancer.

This clone was observed a few times. Other nucleotide sequences from this sample produce the same CDR3. The rearrangement uses TRBV5-1 and TRBJ2-7; no clear D gene. Trimming left V 0 bases short and J 3 bases short, with 4 bases between. The CDR3 sequence is 12 residues long. Germline assignment: CDR1 SGHRS and CDR2 YFSETQ. The CDR3 nucleotides are TGCGCCAGCAGCTTGGAGGGCTACGAGCAGTACTTC. This encodes CASSLEGYEQYF.

This clone has a single count. The J gene is TRBJ2-7, the V gene TRBV5-1, with D unresolved. V lost 6 bases and J 2 bases, leaving 9 bases between the germline ends. The germline V gene encodes CDR1 SGHRS and CDR2 YFSETQ. The CDR3 runs to 12 residues. CDR3 nucleotide sequence: TGCGCCAGCACCCTGGATCCCTACGAGCAGTACTTC. Its protein product is CASTLDPYEQYF.

The chain links TRBV5-1 to TRBJ2-1; D is undetermined. The CDR3 sequence is 14 residues long. Trimming removed 0 bases at V and 0 bases at J, with 4 bases between. Germline V lookup: CDR1 SGHRS, CDR2 YFSETQ. CDR3 nucleotide sequence: TGCGCCAGCAGCTTGGGAAACTCCTACAATGAGCAGTTCTTC. Protein: CASSLGNSYNEQFF.

This clone was seen more than once but under ten times. V usage is TRBV5-6 and J usage is TRBJ2-7, with D unclear. Trimming took 2 bases from V and 1 from J, leaving 7 bases between them. This CDR3 spans 13 amino acids. Germline V gene sequence: CDR1 SGHDT, CDR2 YYEEEE. In DNA form, the CDR3 reads TGTGCCAGCAGCTTACCGGTATCCTACGAGCAGTACTTC. Its translation is CASSLPVSYEQYF.

The V call is TRBV5-4, the J call TRBJ2-3, with D tentatively TRBD2 (5 bases). Between the trimmed V and J ends, which lost 4 bases and 0 bases, there was a span of 12 bases. The CDR3 spans 15 residues. The germline V gene encodes CDR1 SGHNT and CDR2 YYREEE (reference sequence). In DNA form, the CDR3 reads TGTGCCAGCAGCCTCGACTACACTAGCACAGATACGCAGTATTTT. Its protein product is CASSLDYTSTDTQYF.